What follows is one T cell receptor (beta chain) and its context. Its antigen target is currently unknown. Nothing much larger sits one base from this clone, and base qualities are not available. Deletion took 0 bases off V and 4 bases off J, with a span of 13 bases between the germline ends. CDR1 and CDR2, looked up from the germline V gene, are LGHNT and FRNRAP. The cysteine opens and the phenylalanine closes a CDR3 of 16 amino acids. Only CDR3 DNA remains: 48 bases, in frame from the first base. This entry is derived from a study of cytomegalovirus exposure and HLA in healthy donors (dated by TCRdb to between 2016 and 2019). Regarding the research as a whole: An earlier analysis of some 620 of the donors reported 250 to 350 Gb of sequence data and some 110 million unique TCR beta sequences obtained from around 170 million T cells. An early release that covered roughly 600 HLA-typed donors contained approximately 300 gigabases of sequencing data and about 93 million unique TCR sequences. Of the roughly 420 genotyped donors, over 80% were placed in the genetic ancestry cluster associated with self-reported Caucasian donors. The aim of the study was to test whether cataloging public T cell receptors could identify signatures of past pathogen exposure. The study used immunosequencing to profile the T cell repertoires of hundreds of subjects and linked those repertoires to cytomegalovirus serostatus. A separate validation cohort of about 110 different subjects was used in addition to the roughly 700-subject first cohort. To predict cytomegalovirus infection status, the study brought together high-throughput TCR immunosequencing, statistical association of individual TCRs with disease status, and machine learning. In a later analysis, previously published TCR beta repertoires from more than 500 donors were re-analyzed and high-resolution HLA genotyping was added so that TCR occurrence patterns could be studied. Rather than drawing on any new phenotypic data, the later analysis identified candidate immune exposures from TCR beta sequences and the way those sequences occurred across donors. In an earlier analysis of 587 of the donors, high-throughput TCR beta sequencing was used to judge whether each TCR beta V gene segment behaved as functional or pseudogenic. Donor age, sex, ethnicity and CMV serostatus were collected together with the repertoire data. A later genetic analysis used genome-wide SNP genotypes for about 55% of the 666 donors, treating that subset as a discovery cohort. All discovery cohort repertoires had been generated using a single sequencing platform. Class I and class II HLA loci were covered by the typing at four-digit resolution. Typing coverage differed by locus: A, B, C, DRB1 and DQB1 were typed in about 629-640 donors, DQA1 in about 550, DPA1 in 600 to 610, and DPB1 in approximately 450. Because of strong linkage in the cohort, five DR-DQ haplotypes were treated as single units for association and clustering. Among over 350 genotyped donors of the cohort, an average of approximately 250,000 unique TCR beta nucleotide sequences were sequenced per donor, approximately 20% of them non-productive. The investigation overall reported the following: Most TCR sequences were observed very rarely across donors, whereas some public TCRs were present in many individuals. Because counts were too low, approximately 18 rarely observed V segments, including chromosome 9 orphons, were excluded from the earlier analysis of several hundred of the donors. In vitro tests confirmed that three of the cytomegalovirus-associated TCR beta chains recognize cytomegalovirus antigens. It was suggested by the authors that the approach could potentially be generalized to other disease states and immunological phenotypes. In a later analysis, the rate of TCR association differed among HLA loci, with DRB1 alleles having the most associated TCRs and HLA-C alleles having the fewest. The presence/absence analyses assumed that sequencing depth was roughly uniform across donors, and that assumption may not be true. In both the original and validation cohorts, the classifier was reported to diagnose cytomegalovirus status with high specificity and sensitivity. Broadly in line with IMGT annotations, most TCR beta V segments showed up in productive rearrangements about 87% or about 30% of the time in an earlier analysis of several hundred of the donors. Because the 87-base-pair reads could not distinguish some IMGT-functional V segments, including TRBV6-2 and TRBV6-3, those segments were excluded. When HLA alleles, especially DR and DQ, strongly co-occurred, TCR associations were difficult to assign to individual alleles. Linkage disequilibrium might explain the correlated functional status among segregating V segments, but an unknown experimental factor could not be ruled out. The study listed approximately 150 TCR beta chains as associated with cytomegalovirus. The sequencing pipeline was judged likely to have produced a cluster of highly shared sequence variants as a technical artifact. A further reported finding was that TCR beta sequences accurately predicted the HLA-A and HLA-B alleles for most subjects in the first cohort. This cohort had only TCR beta chains sequenced, and the lack of alpha or paired-chain data limited which features could be detected. In a later analysis, HLA-associated TCR beta chains showed more clonal expansion and lower generation probabilities than non-associated chains that were equally common. HLA typing was unavailable for some donors at each locus, so association tests used only the typed subset. A later analysis found that most CMV-associated TCR beta chains appeared HLA-restricted, with HLA associations seemingly driven largely by CMV exposure. For the cohort, immune exposure information was limited to CMV serostatus. Specific HLA alleles were associated with 15,000 to 20,000 TCR beta sequences at a false discovery rate of 0.05 in a later analysis. In a later genetic analysis, a missense DCLRE1C variant was associated with V-gene and J-gene trimming of TCR beta chains, and the association was replicated in an independent cohort. In a later genetic analysis, fewer N-insertions in productive TCRs were reported among donors in an Asian-associated ancestry cluster than the roughly 670-donor mean. According to a later analysis, parvovirus B19, influenza, CMV and Epstein-Barr virus appeared linked to several top co-occurrence clusters.

Receptor amplification or capture employed the immunoSEQ multiplex PCR assay. The multiplex PCR relied on a mix of 60 forward primers for TCR Vbeta segments and 13 reverse primers for TCR Jbeta segments. The CDR3 region of rearranged TCR beta genes was amplified from genomic DNA with a multiplex PCR assay. Amplified TCR beta libraries were sequenced as 87-base-pair reads on the Illumina HiSeq System. The published analysis was carried out like this. A later analysis tallied roughly 76 million unique TCR beta chains across the 700 or so repertoires, and around 10 million of those chains were shared by two or more donors. A nearest-neighbor algorithm error-corrected the raw reads and collapsed the reads into unique sequences, merging closely related sequences to remove PCR and sequencing errors. CDR3 sequences were aligned to IMGT reference sequences to assign V, D and J gene segments. Each retained sequence needed at least a six-nucleotide match to both a V gene segment and a J gene segment. Rearrangements were classified as productive when the CDR3 lacked stop codons and remained in frame with V and J, and all other rearrangements were classified as non-productive. Following IMGT convention, CDR3 was defined as the stretch from the second conserved V-encoded cysteine to the conserved J-encoded phenylalanine. The earlier analysis of about 590 of the donors excluded sequences that lacked an unambiguous match to a single V gene segment. In an earlier analysis of approximately 550 of the donors, V segments were called functional above 56.7% productive rearrangements and were called segregating when the between-donor standard deviation exceeded 5%. To diagnose cytomegalovirus status from the catalog of TCR beta chain sequences, a statistical classification framework was built. V and J gene assignment, in a later analysis, came from comparing TCR nucleotide sequences with IMGT/GENE-DB human TR gene sequences. A later analysis assigned CDR3 sequences and most-parsimonious VDJ recombination scenarios with the TCRdist pipeline. In a later analysis, each TCR beta chain was defined by its CDR3 amino acid sequence together with its V-gene family, and reads lacking a unique V-gene family were excluded. As a way to deal with suspected cross-contamination and a sequencing artifact, a later analysis dropped under 600 nucleotide sequences that were highly shared and had low generation probability. In a later analysis, a clonal expansion index was calculated for each public chain from normalized within-repertoire ranks of inferred template counts. Generation probabilities in a later analysis came from a VDJ recombination model fitted to out-of-frame rearrangements, and those results were checked against IGoR. Hypergeometric tests were used in a later analysis to score TCR-TCR, TCR-HLA and TCR-CMV co-occurrence, with a repertoire-size bias correction applied to the TCR pairs. To estimate false discovery rates, a later analysis permuted the HLA or CMV assignments 20 times. A later analysis grouped co-occurring TCRs with DBSCAN, adding TCRdist sequence similarity when clustering within HLA-allele-positive subsets. For co-occurrence clustering, repertoires with fewer than 30,000 or more than 120,000 public chains were excluded, along with a handful of repertoires with anomalous nucleotide sharing. In its TCRdb copy, this immuneACCESS table keeps in-frame sequences only and misses some clones. Where compared with another copy, unresolved V genes explain less than half of these, and the others have no known cause. For V, J and clone size, that table is used; D and trimming come from the DNA. The sample has about 130,000 clones on record, 80% to 90% of them singletons. Of the sample, approximately 0.99% is held by the ten largest clones.

The cohort comprised several hundred healthy bone marrow donors. At the time of sampling, every cohort member was nominally healthy, though immune exposures that went unrecorded were likely present. The donor tested CMV seronegative, placing the donor among the 352 seronegative members of the cohort. Every donor gave a peripheral blood sample, and the peripheral blood mononuclear cells from that sample were used for TCR beta sequencing. The Qiagen DNeasy Blood Extraction Kit was used to extract genomic DNA from the blood cell samples. The chain is made from TRBV12-5 and TRBJ1-5; possibly the D gene is TRBD1, per 5 matching bases. The sample was PBMCs. The clonotype originates from a woman aged 30 to 39 in good health and CMV-seronegative. The nucleotide sequence is TGTGCTAGTGGTTTGGTACGGAACAGGTGGAATCAGCCCCAGCATTTT. Protein translation: CASGLVRNRWNQPQHF.